A selection of T cell receptor beta chains follows, all from one sample in a study of long-term antiretroviral therapy in people with HIV. TCRdb keeps only in-frame clones here, not all; method: immunoSEQ multiplex PCR. The data hold fewer than 30,000 clones, with approximately 80% observed a single time. Sequences were derived from unsorted PBMCs, sampled at the start of antiretroviral therapy, before treatment. These receptors came from a woman between 18 and 29 years old with HIV. The CDR3 runs from the conserved cysteine through the conserved F or W. The D gene is left open where the match is weak. The size of a clone is reported for some rows only, either as once, few or many, or as a class for expanded clones.

J gene: TRBJ1-2
clone size: few
D gene: TRBD1
V gene: TRBV2
CDR3 protein: CASSEALPDRTFSNYGYTF
CDR3 DNA: TGTGCCAGCAGTGAAGCGCTTCCGGACAGGACTTTTTCTAACTATGGCTACACCTTC

J gene: TRBJ1-1
clone size: -
D gene: -
V gene: TRBV13
CDR3 protein: CASRQGNTEAFF
CDR3 DNA: TGTGCCAGCAGGCAGGGGAACACTGAAGCTTTCTTT

J gene: TRBJ1-1
clone size: once
D gene: TRBD1
V gene: TRBV7-3
CDR3 protein: CASSLIGGGQTLLNTEAFF
CDR3 DNA: TGTGCCAGCAGCTTAATTGGGGGGGGACAGACTCTCTTGAACACTGAAGCTTTCTTT

J gene: TRBJ1-2
clone size: -
D gene: -
V gene: TRBV5-6
CDR3 protein: CASSLEGGYTF
CDR3 DNA: TGTGCCAGCAGCTTAGAGGGCGGCTACACCTTC

J gene: TRBJ2-3
clone size: -
D gene: -
V gene: TRBV28
CDR3 protein: CASRRTPGTDTQYF
CDR3 DNA: TGTGCCAGCAGGCGTACCCCGGGCACAGATACGCAGTATTTT

J gene: TRBJ2-7
clone size: -
D gene: -
V gene: TRBV7-9
CDR3 protein: CASSFKGGYEQYF
CDR3 DNA: TGTGCCAGCAGCTTTAAAGGGGGCTACGAGCAGTACTTC

J gene: TRBJ1-2
clone size: -
D gene: -
V gene: TRBV6-1
CDR3 protein: CASRLTAGVNYGYTF
CDR3 DNA: TGTGCCAGCAGGCTTACCGCAGGAGTTAACTATGGCTACACCTTC

J gene: TRBJ2-5
clone size: -
D gene: TRBD1
V gene: TRBV7-6
CDR3 protein: CASSLGTGQETQYF
CDR3 DNA: TGTGCCAGCAGCTTAGGGACAGGGCAAGAGACCCAGTACTTC

J gene: TRBJ2-7
clone size: -
D gene: -
V gene: TRBV15
CDR3 protein: CATSSVGSSSYEQYF
CDR3 DNA: TGTGCCACCAGCAGTGTGGGCTCGAGCTCCTACGAGCAGTACTTC

J gene: TRBJ2-7
clone size: once
D gene: TRBD1
V gene: TRBV5-1
CDR3 protein: CASSLVALTGDTYEQYF
CDR3 DNA: TGCGCCAGCAGCTTGGTAGCCTTGACAGGGGATACCTACGAGCAGTACTTC

J gene: TRBJ2-7
clone size: once
D gene: -
V gene: TRBV19
CDR3 protein: CATLDRNYEQYF
CDR3 DNA: TGTGCCACCTTGGACAGAAATTACGAGCAGTACTTC

J gene: TRBJ1-3
clone size: -
D gene: -
V gene: TRBV25-1
CDR3 protein: CASSEVDGAGVENTIYF
CDR3 DNA: TGTGCCAGCAGTGAAGTAGACGGGGCAGGGGTGGAAAACACCATATATTTT

J gene: TRBJ2-7
clone size: -
D gene: -
V gene: TRBV29-1
CDR3 protein: CSAGRGGPYEQYF
CDR3 DNA: TGCAGTGCCGGGCGGGGTGGACCTTACGAGCAGTACTTC

J gene: TRBJ2-7
clone size: once
D gene: -
V gene: TRBV7-2
CDR3 protein: CASSASGIYEQYF
CDR3 DNA: TGTGCCAGCTCGGCCTCTGGAATCTACGAGCAGTACTTC

J gene: TRBJ2-7
clone size: -
D gene: -
V gene: TRBV28
CDR3 protein: CASRPRGGAQGEQYF
CDR3 DNA: TGTGCCAGCAGACCTCGTGGGGGGGCCCAGGGAGAGCAGTACTTC

J gene: TRBJ2-3
clone size: -
D gene: TRBD1
V gene: TRBV5-6
CDR3 protein: CASSLGFGQGALDTQYF
CDR3 DNA: TGTGCCAGCAGCTTGGGATTCGGGCAGGGGGCGCTGGATACGCAGTATTTT

J gene: TRBJ1-1
clone size: -
D gene: -
V gene: TRBV7-9
CDR3 protein: CASSDPTGANTEAFF
CDR3 DNA: TGTGCCAGCAGCGATCCGACAGGAGCGAACACTGAAGCTTTCTTT

J gene: TRBJ1-4
clone size: once
D gene: -
V gene: TRBV7-9
CDR3 protein: CASSLTKSGAGQDEKLFF
CDR3 DNA: TGTGCCAGCAGCTTAACCAAATCGGGGGCAGGGCAGGATGAAAAACTGTTTTTT

J gene: TRBJ1-4
clone size: once
D gene: -
V gene: TRBV4-2
CDR3 protein: CASSQGGVVVELFF
CDR3 DNA: TGTGCCAGCAGCCAAGGCGGGGTGGTTGTTGAACTGTTTTTT

J gene: TRBJ1-4
clone size: once
D gene: TRBD1
V gene: TRBV18
CDR3 protein: CASSRNPTTGGLTNEKLFF
CDR3 DNA: TGTGCCAGCTCACGTAACCCCACGACAGGGGGTTTAACTAATGAAAAACTGTTTTTT

J gene: TRBJ2-7
clone size: -
D gene: TRBD1
V gene: TRBV4-1
CDR3 protein: CASSQEGQGRYEQYF
CDR3 DNA: TGCGCCAGCAGCCAAGAGGGACAGGGGAGGTACGAGCAGTACTTC

J gene: TRBJ2-5
clone size: once
D gene: -
V gene: TRBV6-5
CDR3 protein: CASSYSRASDGETQYF
CDR3 DNA: TGTGCCAGCAGTTACTCCCGGGCGTCGGATGGAGAGACCCAGTACTTC